This is a list of T cell receptor beta chains from one sample in a study of human T cells and chemical hapten exposure. TCRdb reanalysed the RACE reads using MiXCR and keeps one entry per CDR3 protein. Of approximately 90,000 distinct CDR3 sequences in the sample, 8.5% to 9% are singletons; the top ten hold approximately 2.8%. The sample in question was whole blood, obtained in connection with sensitization to the hapten diphenylcyclopropenone (DPC). The receptors were sampled from a man in his forties with alopecia areata. Some clones in this sample may be carry-over from other donors' samples. Both conserved end residues are part of each CDR3. D genes are given only for firm matches. The size field is filled for only some rows; it gives once, few, many or a size class.

size: many; D: NA; V: TRBV7-8; J: TRBJ2-5; CDR3: CASSVKETQYF; DNA: TGTGCCAGCAGCGTGAAAGAGACCCAGTACTTC
size: many; D: NA; V: TRBV7-9; J: TRBJ2-5; CDR3: CASSLRARGETQYF; DNA: TGTGCCAGCAGCCTCCGGGCGAGAGGAGAGACCCAGTACTTC
size: NA; D: NA; V: TRBV7-9; J: TRBJ2-5; CDR3: CASSRPAVLNGKETQYF; DNA: TGTGCCAGCAGCCGTCCGGCGGTTTTAAACGGGAAAGAGACCCAGTACTTC
size: many; D: TRBD1; V: TRBV28; J: TRBJ1-6; CDR3: CASSLLTGENNSPLHF; DNA: TGTGCCAGCAGTTTATTGACAGGGGAAAATAATTCACCCCTCCACTTT
size: many; D: NA; V: TRBV20-1; J: TRBJ1-2; CDR3: CSAARTDIPYGYTF; DNA: TGCAGTGCCGCCCGGACAGATATACCCTATGGCTACACCTTC
size: few; D: TRBD2; V: TRBV6-1; J: TRBJ2-3; CDR3: CASSETQPGLAGFTDTQYF; DNA: TGTGCCAGCAGTGAAACTCAACCGGGACTAGCGGGGTTCACAGATACGCAGTATTTT
size: few; D: TRBD2; V: TRBV5-8; J: TRBJ2-1; CDR3: CASSLQLAGFPTYNEQFF; DNA: TGTGCCAGCAGCTTGCAACTAGCGGGTTTTCCTACCTACAATGAGCAGTTCTTC
size: few; D: NA; V: TRBV6-1; J: TRBJ2-1; CDR3: CASSEAADTGRHEQFF; DNA: TGTGCCAGCAGTGAAGCTGCAGACACCGGTCGCCATGAGCAGTTCTTC
size: NA; D: TRBD2; V: TRBV13; J: TRBJ2-5; CDR3: CASSPSGVQETQYF; DNA: TGTGCCAGCAGCCCTAGCGGGGTACAAGAGACCCAGTACTTC
size: few; D: NA; V: TRBV6-6; J: TRBJ2-6; CDR3: CASSYSAGLGSGANVLTF; DNA: TGTGCCAGCAGTTACTCGGCAGGGTTAGGCTCTGGGGCCAACGTCCTGACTTTC
size: many; D: NA; V: TRBV18; J: TRBJ1-5; CDR3: CASSPLGGNQPQHF; DNA: TGTGCCAGCTCACCCTTGGGGGGCAATCAGCCCCAGCATTTT